This TCR beta chain was sequenced in a study of OX40 agonist ivuxolimab in advanced cancers. Looking at the study overall: Every 2 weeks, ivuxolimab was infused into the patients intravenously at between 0.01 and 10 mg/kg.

Method: immunoSEQ multiplex PCR; TCRdb's copy keeps in-frame clones and lacks some. The sample lists about 50,000 clones; approximately 90% were seen once. CDR3 size: 15 residues. Trimming left V 2 bases short and J 5 bases short, with 12 bases between. Germline V gives CDR1 SGHVS, CDR2 FNYEAQ. Systemic immunosuppression or a history of autoimmune disease excluded patients. This sample comprised CD4+ or CD8+ T cells sorted from blood, obtained in a trial of the OX40 agonist ivuxolimab. The chain combines TRBV7-6 with TRBJ2-2; D tentatively fits TRBD1 or TRBD2 (5 bases each). This TCR was sampled from an adult with an advanced solid tumor such as melanoma, head and neck, liver or kidney cancer. This CDR3 reads CASSLMVGVTGELFF. The CDR3, as DNA: TGTGCCAGCAGCTTAATGGTGGGGGTTACCGGGGAGCTGTTTTTT.